This T cell receptor beta chain was sequenced for a study of multiple sclerosis patients with progressive multifocal leukoencephalopathy. The germline CDR1 and CDR2 sequences are SGHRS and YFSETQ. V trimming: 0 bases; J trimming: 5 bases; junction bases outside the gene matches: 13. The CDR3 runs 17 residues. Time point given: five to six months of natalizumab therapy. This table comes from immunoSEQ multiplex PCR, and its TCRdb copy is limited to in-frame clones, with some not included. The table shows tens of thousands of clones, with approximately 89% occurring only once. The source material was PBMCs, sampled from a patient treated with natalizumab. The chain links TRBV5-1 to TRBJ2-5, with 7 bases that match TRBD1. The receptor was derived from a human donor with multiple sclerosis. CDR3: CASSLGGSLRGLETQYF. CDR3 nucleotide sequence: TGCGCCAGCAGCTTGGGCGGCTCCTTAAGGGGGCTTGAGACCCAGTACTTC.